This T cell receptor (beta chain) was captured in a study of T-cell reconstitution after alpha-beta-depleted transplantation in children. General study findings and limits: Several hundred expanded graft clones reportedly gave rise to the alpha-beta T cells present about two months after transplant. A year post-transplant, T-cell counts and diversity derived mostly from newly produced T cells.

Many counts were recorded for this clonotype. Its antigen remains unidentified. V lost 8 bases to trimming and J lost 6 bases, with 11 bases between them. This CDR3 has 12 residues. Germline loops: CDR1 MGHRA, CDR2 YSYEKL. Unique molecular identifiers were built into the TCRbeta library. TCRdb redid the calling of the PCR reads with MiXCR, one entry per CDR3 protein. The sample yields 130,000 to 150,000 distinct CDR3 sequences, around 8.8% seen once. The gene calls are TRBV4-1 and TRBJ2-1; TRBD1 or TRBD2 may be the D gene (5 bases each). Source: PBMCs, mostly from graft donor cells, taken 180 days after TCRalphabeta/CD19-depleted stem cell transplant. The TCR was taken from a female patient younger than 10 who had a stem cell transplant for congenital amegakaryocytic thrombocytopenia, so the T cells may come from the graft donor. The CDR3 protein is CASGDHFNEQFF. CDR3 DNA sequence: TGCGCCAGCGGGGACCACTTCAATGAGCAGTTCTTC.